A selection of T cell receptor beta chains follows, all from one sample in a study of blood T cell repertoires in COVID-19. Sequencing was performed with immunoSEQ multiplex PCR; in TCRdb, only in-frame clones are kept and a portion is missing. The table lists 30,000 to 45,000 clones, 81% of them singletons. Sequencing used peripheral blood. These receptors were taken from a man aged 80 or over with active or convalescent COVID-19. Both conserved end residues are part of each CDR3. Each record gives: J gene, V gene, clone size, D gene, CDR3 protein, CDR3 DNA. The D gene is left open where the match is weak. Rows may omit the clone size; those that give it use once, few, many or a size class.

j_call: TRBJ1-1
v_call: TRBV5-1
clone_size: NA
d_call: TRBD1
cdr3_aa: CASSLVPGQGTEAFF
cdr3_nt: TGCGCCAGCAGCTTGGTTCCGGGACAGGGTACTGAAGCTTTCTTT

j_call: TRBJ1-4
v_call: TRBV13
clone_size: NA
d_call: TRBD1
cdr3_aa: CASSMTGGWEKLFF
cdr3_nt: TGTGCCAGCAGCATGACAGGGGGATGGGAAAAACTGTTTTTT

j_call: TRBJ2-3
v_call: TRBV7-3
clone_size: NA
d_call: NA
cdr3_aa: CASSLRLLTDTQYF
cdr3_nt: TGTGCCAGCAGCTTAAGACTTCTCACAGATACGCAGTATTTT

j_call: TRBJ1-1
v_call: TRBV5-6
clone_size: NA
d_call: TRBD1
cdr3_aa: CASSLPNPGQGTEAFF
cdr3_nt: TGTGCCAGCAGTCTCCCCAATCCGGGACAGGGGACTGAAGCTTTCTTT

j_call: TRBJ2-3
v_call: TRBV15
clone_size: NA
d_call: NA
cdr3_aa: CATSRGRGSSTDTQYF
cdr3_nt: TGTGCCACCAGCAGAGGCCGGGGTTCCAGCACAGATACGCAGTATTTT

j_call: TRBJ2-7
v_call: TRBV9
clone_size: NA
d_call: NA
cdr3_aa: CASSVDTTYEQYF
cdr3_nt: TGTGCCAGCAGCGTGGACACAACCTACGAGCAGTACTTC

j_call: TRBJ1-4
v_call: TRBV7-2
clone_size: NA
d_call: NA
cdr3_aa: CASSLGFTVREKLFF
cdr3_nt: TGTGCCAGCAGCTTAGGGTTTACAGTTCGGGAAAAACTGTTTTTT

j_call: TRBJ2-3
v_call: TRBV7-2
clone_size: NA
d_call: NA
cdr3_aa: CASSPGSAGRADTQYF
cdr3_nt: TGTGCCAGCAGCCCCGGGTCGGCGGGGCGGGCAGATACGCAGTATTTT

j_call: TRBJ1-1
v_call: TRBV3-1/TRBV3-2
clone_size: NA
d_call: NA
cdr3_aa: CASTPKGTARGAFF
cdr3_nt: TGTGCCAGCACCCCTAAGGGTACGGCGCGGGGAGCTTTCTTT

j_call: TRBJ1-3
v_call: TRBV18
clone_size: NA
d_call: NA
cdr3_aa: CASSPERRGGNTIYF
cdr3_nt: TGTGCCAGCTCACCCGAACGACGAGGTGGAAACACCATATATTTT

j_call: TRBJ1-3
v_call: TRBV5-1
clone_size: few
d_call: NA
cdr3_aa: CASSPLPYTVSGNTIYF
cdr3_nt: TGCGCCAGCAGCCCCCTTCCCTATACAGTCTCTGGAAACACCATATATTTT

j_call: TRBJ1-2
v_call: TRBV18
clone_size: NA
d_call: NA
cdr3_aa: CASSPDQQGVFGYTF
cdr3_nt: TGTGCCAGCTCACCGGATCAACAGGGCGTTTTTGGCTACACCTTC

j_call: TRBJ2-3
v_call: TRBV7-8
clone_size: NA
d_call: TRBD2
cdr3_aa: CASSFRSGGSTDTQYF
cdr3_nt: TGTGCCAGCAGCTTTCGCAGCGGGGGAAGCACAGATACGCAGTATTTT

j_call: TRBJ1-1
v_call: TRBV6-2/TRBV6-3
clone_size: NA
d_call: TRBD1
cdr3_aa: CASSHRQGMNTEAFF
cdr3_nt: TGTGCCAGCAGTCATCGACAGGGGATGAACACTGAAGCTTTCTTT

j_call: TRBJ1-1
v_call: TRBV7-3
clone_size: NA
d_call: TRBD1
cdr3_aa: CASSLDRGRTEAFF
cdr3_nt: TGTGCCAGCAGCTTAGACAGGGGGCGCACTGAAGCTTTCTTT

j_call: TRBJ1-1
v_call: TRBV6-5
clone_size: NA
d_call: NA
cdr3_aa: CASSPRGRVTEAFF
cdr3_nt: TGTGCCAGCTCCCCAAGGGGCAGGGTCACTGAAGCTTTCTTT

j_call: TRBJ2-1
v_call: TRBV27
clone_size: NA
d_call: TRBD1
cdr3_aa: CASSLVGTDPAGQFF
cdr3_nt: TGTGCCAGCAGTTTGGTCGGGACAGACCCAGCTGGGCAGTTCTTC

j_call: TRBJ2-7
v_call: TRBV3-1/TRBV3-2
clone_size: NA
d_call: TRBD2
cdr3_aa: CASSTGLAGLTYEQYF
cdr3_nt: TGTGCCAGCAGCACGGGACTAGCGGGGCTTACCTACGAGCAGTACTTC

j_call: TRBJ2-5
v_call: TRBV13
clone_size: NA
d_call: TRBD2
cdr3_aa: CASSLELAAETQYF
cdr3_nt: TGTGCCAGCAGCTTAGAACTAGCGGCAGAGACCCAGTACTTC

j_call: TRBJ2-2
v_call: TRBV5-1
clone_size: NA
d_call: TRBD2
cdr3_aa: CASSLRTSGNTGELFF
cdr3_nt: TGCGCCAGCAGCTTGAGGACTAGCGGTAACACCGGGGAGCTGTTTTTT

j_call: TRBJ2-3
v_call: TRBV23-1
clone_size: NA
d_call: TRBD2
cdr3_aa: CASSQSAGDPDTQYF
cdr3_nt: TGCGCCAGCAGTCAGTCGGCGGGAGATCCAGATACGCAGTATTTT

j_call: TRBJ2-1
v_call: TRBV6-4
clone_size: few
d_call: TRBD1
cdr3_aa: CASSPEGGQGDNEQFF
cdr3_nt: TGTGCCAGCAGCCCAGAGGGGGGACAGGGAGACAATGAGCAGTTCTTC

j_call: TRBJ2-6
v_call: TRBV9
clone_size: NA
d_call: NA
cdr3_aa: CASSPRGGESSGANVLTF
cdr3_nt: TGTGCCAGCAGCCCCCGGGGCGGGGAGAGCTCTGGGGCCAACGTCCTGACTTTC

j_call: TRBJ2-3
v_call: TRBV7-2
clone_size: NA
d_call: NA
cdr3_aa: CASSPEAFANWFEYF
cdr3_nt: TGTGCCAGCAGTCCCGAGGCCTTCGCCAATTGGTTCGAGTATTTT

j_call: TRBJ1-6
v_call: TRBV7-9
clone_size: once
d_call: TRBD1
cdr3_aa: CASSSTGIERPLHF
cdr3_nt: TGTGCCAGCAGCTCGACAGGGATCGAGAGGCCCCTCCACTTT

j_call: TRBJ1-1
v_call: TRBV5-1
clone_size: NA
d_call: TRBD1
cdr3_aa: CASSPVGQGGRTEAFF
cdr3_nt: TGCGCCAGCAGCCCGGTCGGACAGGGAGGGAGGACTGAAGCTTTCTTT

j_call: TRBJ1-2
v_call: TRBV6-5
clone_size: NA
d_call: TRBD1
cdr3_aa: CASSPGQGLGYTF
cdr3_nt: TGTGCCAGCAGCCCGGGACAGGGTCTTGGCTACACCTTC

j_call: TRBJ2-7
v_call: TRBV5-6
clone_size: NA
d_call: TRBD2
cdr3_aa: CASSLRLAGYEQYF
cdr3_nt: TGTGCCAGCAGCTTGCGGCTAGCGGGTTACGAGCAGTACTTC

j_call: TRBJ1-1
v_call: TRBV5-3
clone_size: NA
d_call: NA
cdr3_aa: CARGAGADISTEAFF
cdr3_nt: TGTGCTCGTGGCGCGGGGGCGGATATAAGCACTGAAGCTTTCTTT

j_call: TRBJ1-2
v_call: TRBV5-5
clone_size: NA
d_call: NA
cdr3_aa: CASSSPWGRDYGYTF
cdr3_nt: TGTGCCAGCAGCTCCCCTTGGGGCAGGGACTATGGCTACACCTTC

j_call: TRBJ2-7
v_call: TRBV10-3
clone_size: NA
d_call: TRBD1
cdr3_aa: CAISEGQGKVEQYF
cdr3_nt: TGTGCCATCAGTGAGGGACAGGGAAAGGTCGAGCAGTACTTC

j_call: TRBJ2-5
v_call: TRBV7-2
clone_size: NA
d_call: NA
cdr3_aa: CASSDTGTGETQYF
cdr3_nt: TGTGCCAGCAGCGATACCGGGACTGGGGAGACCCAGTACTTC

j_call: TRBJ1-1
v_call: TRBV3-1/TRBV3-2
clone_size: once
d_call: NA
cdr3_aa: CASSQEMFGGWTEAFF
cdr3_nt: TGTGCCAGCAGCCAAGAGATGTTCGGGGGTTGGACTGAAGCTTTCTTT

j_call: TRBJ2-1
v_call: TRBV11-2
clone_size: NA
d_call: TRBD1
cdr3_aa: CASSSGTASYNEQFF
cdr3_nt: TGTGCCAGCAGCTCCGGGACAGCCTCCTACAATGAGCAGTTCTTC